The subject of this entry is one T cell receptor (beta chain). The target of this receptor is not known. Per-base quality was not reported, and no clone a single base away is much larger than it. PBMCs were isolated by Ficoll-Paque density gradient centrifugation. The data are from a study of T-cell memory formation after mild COVID-19 (dated by TCRdb to 2020 to 2023). Turning to the overall study: TCR sequence clusters from the two donors were found to be largely donor specific. The cohort was made up of two young adult volunteers, one female and one male, who were previously healthy. Longitudinal TCRalpha and TCRbeta repertoire sequencing tracked T-cell clones expanding and contracting after mild COVID-19 in a couple of donors. General study outcomes and caveats: Contracting CD4+ clones were located mainly in the CM and EM memory subsets, whereas CD8+ clones were found to be enriched in EMRA. SARS-CoV-2 specificity was not confirmed for the second-wave clones peaking on day 37. Clones that contracted from day 15 to 85 showed balanced CD4/CD8 phenotypes, whereas a second wave of clones that expanded from day 15 to 37 leaned towards CD4+. Some responding clones were detected in pre-infection memory, suggesting pre-existing cross-reactive memory T cells joined the SARS-CoV-2 response. Only a couple of mild cases were covered in the study, and larger cohorts including severe cases with pre-infection samples were considered necessary.

These reads were obtained on an Illumina NovaSeq 6000. TCRalpha and TCRbeta cDNA libraries were built by 5'RACE with constant-segment primers, adding sample barcodes and unique molecular identifiers. Trizol reagent was used to extract RNA from every sample. Libraries were amplified in two PCR steps, with a second sample barcode and Illumina TruSeq adapters added in the second step. Libraries were sequenced on an Illumina NovaSeq with 2 x 150 bp paired-end reads. For the original study's pipeline: Demultiplexing of reads and collapsing into UMI-guided consensus sequences were performed with migec v1.2.7. Using mixcr v2.1.11, UMI consensuses were aligned to TRA and TRB V and J templates and then assembled into clonotypes. A clonotype was counted as expanded or contracted only when both edgeR and NoisET called the clonotype significant, with the noise models trained on biological replicates. For edgeR calls, a false discovery rate-adjusted p below 0.01 and a log2 fold-change threshold of 1 were applied. As an exploratory analysis of dynamics, max-normalized trajectories of the 1000 most abundant clonotypes were examined with PCA combined with hierarchical clustering. Separately sequenced CD4+ and CD8+ repertoires were used to assign a CD4 or CD8 phenotype to each responding clone. The public reads were reprocessed in TCRdb via fastp at Q25 and MiXCR, keeping in-frame beta chains. Every CDR3 protein is listed once, alongside the most common genes and DNA of its rows. In this record, the V and J calls reflect TCRdb's handling and not the investigators' own analysis. This sample holds about 250,000 distinct CDR3 sequences; about 17% were observed only once. About 4% of the sample is taken by the ten largest.

Including the terminal cysteine and phenylalanine, the CDR3 comprises 16 residues. The read is trimmed to its CDR3 DNA, 48 bases read in frame from base 1. V drops 0 bases and J drops 5 bases, leaving 14 bases in between. CDR1 MNHNS and CDR2 SASEGT were looked up in the germline V gene. The sequence is built from TRBV6-1 and TRBJ1-5; no D segment can be confidently identified. Material for sequencing was PBMCs or a T cell subset sorted from them (not recorded which). The receptor was derived from a man younger than 35 who had mild COVID-19 (a few samples of this study predate the infection). The sample titles of this study are shuffled in the database, so cell type and time point are left out; the donor was told from shared clones. Here the CDR3 is given as CASSEAPGRRDQPQHF. The nucleotide sequence is TGTGCCAGCAGTGAAGCCCCCGGGAGGCGCGATCAGCCCCAGCATTTT.